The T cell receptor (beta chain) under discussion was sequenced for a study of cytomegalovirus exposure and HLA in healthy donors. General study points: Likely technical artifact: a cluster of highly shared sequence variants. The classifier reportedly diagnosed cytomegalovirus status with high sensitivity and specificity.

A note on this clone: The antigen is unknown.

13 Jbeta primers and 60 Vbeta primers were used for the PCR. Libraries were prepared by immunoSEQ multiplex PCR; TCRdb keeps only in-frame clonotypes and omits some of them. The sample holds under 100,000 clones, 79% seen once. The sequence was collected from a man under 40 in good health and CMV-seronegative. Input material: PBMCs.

In DNA form, the CDR3 reads TGTGCCAGCAGTTTCCAGCGGGGGTCCTACGAGCAGTACTTC. Translation gives CASSFQRGSYEQYF. V usage is TRBV27 and J usage is TRBJ2-7; 8 nucleotides line up with TRBD2. This CDR3 contains 14 residues. The J segment lost 1 base and the V segment lost 3 bases, leaving 2 bases of the junction unmatched. Germline lookup yields CDR1 MNHEY and CDR2 SMNVEV (reference sequence).